A single T cell receptor beta chain is shown here with its context. What it binds is not known. This specimen includes other DNA sequences encoding the same CDR3. TCRdb's copy holds only in-frame clones and misses some; the assay was immunoSEQ multiplex PCR. This table holds more than 550,000 clones, approximately 72% found once. The sample comes from a study of shared clonotypes between healthy human individuals. Study-wide context: Per donor, three plates held CD4 naive cells, three held CD4 memory, two held CD8 naive and one held CD8 memory.

The germline V and J ends were trimmed by 2 bases and 4 bases, with 9 bases remaining between them. The germline CDR1 and CDR2 sequences are LNHDA and SQIVND (reference sequence). The CDR3 is made up of 14 amino acids. Study observations and caveats: Rarefaction revealed incomplete sorted-subset sequencing despite large depth. Naive subsets generally had larger estimated richness than memory subsets.

The chain is built from TRBV19 and TRBJ1-5, with a weak D call TRBD1 (5 bases). Source material: memory CD4+ T cells sorted from blood. Subset reported: CD45RA-negative fraction. The TCR originated in a woman under 40 in good health. CDR3 DNA sequence: TGTGCCAGTAGTATAACGGGGGGGAATCAGCCCCAGCATTTT. The encoded protein is CASSITGGNQPQHF. The full variable domain, completed using reference TRBV19 and TRBJ1-5, is DGGITQSPKYLFRKEGQNVTLSCEQNLNHDAMYWYRQDPGQGLRLIYYSQIVNDFQKGDIAEGYSVSREKKESFPLTVTSAQKNPTAFYLCASSITGGNQPQHFGDGTRLSIL.